The 20 T cell receptor beta chains below all came from one sample that was sequenced in a study of blood T cell repertoires in COVID-19. Sequencing was performed with immunoSEQ multiplex PCR; in TCRdb, only in-frame clones are kept and a portion is missing. The repertoire consists of approximately 270,000 clones, with more than 70% occurring once and the leading ten covering roughly 6.3%. Sequencing was carried out using peripheral blood. All receptors come from a woman aged 30 to 39 with COVID-19, enrolled during active disease.

This chain uses TRBV12-3 or TRBV12-4 with TRBJ2-2; D is ambiguous. V was trimmed by 3 bases and J by 6 bases, leaving 5 bases between them. The CDR3 is 12 amino acids. This chain's CDR3 is CASSFTPGELFF. The DNA for the CDR3 is TGTGCCAGCAGTTTTACTCCCGGGGAGCTGTTTTTT.

The chain recombines TRBV9 with TRBJ2-5, with D unresolved. V gave up 0 bases and J gave up 2 bases, with 11 bases separating them. Germline CDR1 and CDR2: SGDLS and YYNGEE. The CDR3 is 15 amino acids. The CDR3 loop reads CASSVESSAQETQYF. For the CDR3, the DNA is TGTGCCAGCAGCGTAGAGAGTAGTGCACAAGAGACCCAGTACTTC.

The chain links TRBV2 to TRBJ1-2, with TRBD1 as a possible D gene (6 bases). CDR1 is SNHLY, CDR2 FYNNEI, per germline. This CDR3 spans 13 amino acids. Between the trimmed V and J ends, which lost 5 bases and 4 bases, there was a span of 11 bases. CDR3 residues: CASSPDSLYGYTF. The CDR3 nucleotides read TGTGCCAGCAGTCCGGACAGCCTCTATGGCTACACCTTC.

The chain is built from TRBV6-6 and TRBJ2-1; 9 positions match TRBD1. V gave up 10 bases and J gave up 7 bases; unmatched junction bases: 5. Germline lookup yields CDR1 MNHNY and CDR2 SVGAGI (reference sequence). CDR3 length equals 12 residues. CDR3 in amino acids: CATSGQGNEQFF. CDR3 nucleotides: TGTGCCACTTCGGGACAGGGAAATGAGCAGTTCTTC.

This chain uses TRBV6-2 or TRBV6-3 with TRBJ2-2; a weak D match, TRBD1 (6 bases). The CDR3 covers 14 residues. CDR1 and CDR2 from the germline V gene are MNHEY and SVGEGT. Trimming shortened V by 4 bases and J by 3 bases, and 9 bases separated the two germline ends. The CDR3 DNA follows: TGTGCCAGCAGTTTGGACAGTTACACCGGGGAGCTGTTTTTT. This codes for CASSLDSYTGELFF.

This rearrangement joins TRBV28 to TRBJ1-5, with D hard to call. V lost 7 bases to trimming and J lost 2 bases, with 21 bases between them. The CDR3 totals 17 residues. Germline lookup yields CDR1 MDHEN and CDR2 SYDVKM. The CDR3 spells CASTPMVGGHGNQPQHF. In DNA, the CDR3 is TGTGCCAGCACCCCTATGGTTGGAGGGCACGGCAATCAGCCCCAGCATTTT.

The chain joins TRBV4-3 to TRBJ2-1, with 7 bases matching TRBD2. The V segment lost 1 base and the J segment 0 bases; nucleotides outside the gene matches: 3. CDR1 and CDR2 (germline): LGHNA, YSLEER. This CDR3 has 16 amino acids. CDR3 nucleotide sequence: TGCGCCAGCAGCCAAGGGTGGGACTACTCCTACAATGAGCAGTTCTTC. Protein product: CASSQGWDYSYNEQFF.

The V gene is TRBV5-6, the J gene TRBJ1-2; 7 bases are a match to TRBD1. The CDR3 totals 14 residues. The ends lost 2 bases at V and 7 bases at J; junction bases unmatched: 8. CDR1 is SGHDT and CDR2 is YYEEEE in the germline V gene. CDR3 coding DNA: TGTGCCAGCAGCTTCATCGCAGGGGGGACTGGCTACACCTTC. Protein sequence: CASSFIAGGTGYTF.

This rearrangement joins TRBV7-2 to TRBJ1-1; 10 bases map to TRBD1. The length of the CDR3 is 14 residues. J gave up 7 bases and V 3 bases, and 5 bases lay outside the gene matches. Germline lookup yields CDR1 SGHTA and CDR2 FQGNSA. The CDR3: CASSLTGGGDEAFF. DNA of the CDR3: TGTGCCAGCAGCTTGACAGGGGGCGGCGATGAAGCTTTCTTT.

This chain connects TRBV24-1 to TRBJ2-5, with TRBD2 matching over 10 bases. Germline V gene lookup returns CDR1 KGHDR and CDR2 SFDVKD. J gave up 5 bases and V 5 bases, and 7 bases lay outside the gene matches. The CDR3 consists of 15 residues. The CDR3 reads CATSATTLAGETQYF. DNA of the CDR3: TGTGCCACCAGTGCCACTACACTAGCGGGGGAGACCCAGTACTTC.

The gene calls are TRBV5-1 and TRBJ2-5; 8 nucleotides line up with TRBD2. CDR3 length equals 14 residues. J lost 4 bases, V lost 3 bases, and 5 bases had no gene match. CDR1 is SGHRS, CDR2 YFSETQ, per germline. The CDR3 protein is CASSSRGGLETQYF. The CDR3 DNA follows: TGCGCCAGCAGCTCCCGGGGGGGCCTAGAGACCCAGTACTTC.

This sequence joins TRBV5-1 and TRBJ2-3, with 11 positions matching TRBD2. The CDR3 totals 16 residues. The V gene's germline CDR1 is SGHRS and CDR2 YFSETQ. The V gene end was trimmed by 2 bases and the J gene end by 4 bases; junction bases not matched to a gene: 6. The CDR3 protein is CASSLATSGIADTQYF. CDR3 DNA: TGCGCCAGCAGCTTAGCGACTAGCGGGATTGCAGATACGCAGTATTTT.

V is TRBV2 and J is TRBJ1-1; 8 bases are a match to TRBD1. The germline V gene has CDR1 SNHLY and CDR2 FYNNEI. The CDR3 totals 14 residues. V was pared by 7 bases and J by 5 bases, with 9 bases of the junction left unmatched. CDR3 residues: CASNTGQGKTEAFF. In nucleotides, the CDR3 is TGTGCCAGCAATACAGGACAGGGTAAAACTGAAGCTTTCTTT.

The table lists this clone with a count of one. The chain joins TRBV6-2 or TRBV6-3 to TRBJ1-5; TRBD1 might be the D (5 bases). The CDR3 spans 15 residues. The ends were cut back, 6 bases at V and 6 bases at J, with 18 bases in the middle. Germline assignment: CDR1 MNHEY and CDR2 SVGEGT. CDR3 sequence: CASSDAGAGGQPQHF. Written as DNA, the CDR3 is TGTGCCAGCAGCGATGCCGGGGCGGGAGGTCAGCCCCAGCATTTT.

The V call is TRBV6-6, the J call TRBJ2-2; 11 bases fit TRBD2. CDR1 and CDR2 (germline): MNHNY, SVGAGI (reference sequence). The CDR3 is 13 amino acids. V was clipped by 10 bases and J by 5 bases; unmatched bases: 3. The CDR3 DNA reads as TGTGCCACTAGCGGGAGGAATACCGGGGAGCTGTTTTTT. Residues: CATSGRNTGELFF.

The chain has TRBV18 and TRBJ1-1; the D gene is possibly TRBD1 (5 bases). The CDR3 length is 14 residues. Per germline, CDR1 KGHSH and CDR2 LQKENI. V was clipped by 0 bases and J by 1 base, with 6 bases between them. As DNA, the CDR3 is TGTGCCAGCTCACCACCCGGGGGGAACACTGAAGCTTTCTTT. Its translation is CASSPPGGNTEAFF.

The J gene is TRBJ1-1, the V gene TRBV29-1, with D maybe TRBD1 (5 bases). The ends were cut back, 4 bases at V and 1 base at J, with 16 bases in the middle. The germline V gene has CDR1 SQVTM and CDR2 ANQGSEA. The CDR3 length is 15 residues. This CDR3 is CSVVSIGQGNTEAFF. Here the CDR3 DNA reads TGCAGCGTTGTCTCCATCGGGCAGGGGAACACTGAAGCTTTCTTT.

The chain employs TRBV10-3 and TRBJ2-7; 9 bases align to TRBD1. Trimming at V came to 2 bases and at J to 7 bases, leaving 6 bases not matched to a gene. The CDR3 runs to 14 residues. The germline V gene has CDR1 ENHRY and CDR2 SYGVKD. The CDR3 reads CAISESTGGREQYF. In DNA form, the CDR3 reads TGTGCCATCAGTGAGAGTACAGGGGGCAGGGAGCAGTACTTC.

V and J are TRBV10-3 and TRBJ2-7; 7 bases map to TRBD1. CDR1 is ENHRY and CDR2 is SYGVKD in the germline V gene. The CDR3 runs 13 residues. Unmatched junction bases numbered 3, after V lost 2 bases and J lost 5 bases. CDR3 nucleotides: TGTGCCATCAGTGAGATACAGGGGAACGAGCAGTACGTC. Translated, it gives CAISEIQGNEQYV.

The chain carries TRBV20-1 and TRBJ2-3; 8 nucleotides match TRBD2. CDR1 is DFQATT and CDR2 is SNEGSKA in the germline V gene (reference sequence). The CDR3 extends over 16 amino acids. V trimming: 3 bases; J trimming: 0 bases; junction bases outside the gene matches: 8. The CDR3 DNA follows: TGCAGTGCTAGTCGGGGCGGGGGGACTAGCACAGATACGCAGTATTTT. Translated: CSASRGGGTSTDTQYF.